The rows below give T cell receptor beta chains drawn from one sample of a study of T cell responses to AZD1222 COVID-19 vaccine. Sequencing was performed with immunoSEQ multiplex PCR; in TCRdb, only in-frame clones are kept and a portion is missing. This table has about 140,000 clones, under 95% appearing once. Sample: peripheral blood, taken on day 0 of AZD1222 vaccination. The receptors derive from an adult in good health. Both conserved end residues are part of each CDR3. A D gene is named only where the DNA matches it firmly. Clone size appears in some rows only: once, few, many, or a class for an expanded clone.

J: TRBJ2-5; size: NA; D: TRBD2; V: TRBV28; CDR3: CASSLPRDGRAITQYF; DNA: TGTGCCAGCAGCCTCCCCCGGGACGGGAGGGCCATAACCCAGTACTTC
J: TRBJ1-1; size: NA; D: NA; V: TRBV19; CDR3: CASSIPGGTEAFF; DNA: TGTGCCAGTAGTATCCCGGGGGGCACTGAAGCTTTCTTT
J: TRBJ2-1; size: NA; D: NA; V: TRBV7-2; CDR3: CASSAEPGRHNEQFF; DNA: TGTGCCAGCAGCGCGGAACCGGGACGCCACAATGAGCAGTTCTTC
J: TRBJ2-3; size: NA; D: TRBD2; V: TRBV3-1/TRBV3-2; CDR3: CASSQGLAGGTDTQYF; DNA: TGTGCCAGCAGCCAGGGACTAGCGGGAGGTACAGATACGCAGTATTTT
J: TRBJ2-3; size: NA; D: TRBD1; V: TRBV19; CDR3: CASTLRGTVVTDTQYF; DNA: TGTGCCAGTACCTTGAGAGGGACAGTGGTAACAGATACGCAGTATTTT
J: TRBJ2-1; size: NA; D: TRBD2; V: TRBV24-1; CDR3: CATPSREGSYNEQFF; DNA: TGTGCCACCCCCTCGCGGGAGGGCTCCTACAATGAGCAGTTCTTC
J: TRBJ2-5; size: NA; D: NA; V: TRBV18; CDR3: CASSPVEQETQYF; DNA: TGTGCCAGCTCACCAGTAGAACAAGAGACCCAGTACTTC
J: TRBJ2-5; size: NA; D: NA; V: TRBV12-3/TRBV12-4; CDR3: CASSLGTEETQYF; DNA: TGTGCCAGCAGTTTGGGGACGGAAGAGACCCAGTACTTC
J: TRBJ2-1; size: NA; D: NA; V: TRBV10-3; CDR3: CAISERMSEDEQFF; DNA: TGTGCCATCAGTGAGAGAATGAGCGAGGATGAGCAGTTCTTC
J: TRBJ1-2; size: NA; D: NA; V: TRBV7-9; CDR3: CASSLVQGVGYTF; DNA: TGTGCCAGCAGCTTAGTACAGGGTGTTGGCTACACCTTC
J: TRBJ1-2; size: NA; D: NA; V: TRBV7-2; CDR3: CASSPQTGPYGYTF; DNA: TGTGCCAGCAGCCCCCAGACAGGACCCTATGGCTACACCTTC
J: TRBJ2-1; size: NA; D: TRBD1; V: TRBV10-3; CDR3: CAISDSDRDGYNEQFF; DNA: TGTGCCATCAGTGACTCGGACAGGGATGGTTACAATGAGCAGTTCTTC
J: TRBJ1-5; size: once; D: NA; V: TRBV2; CDR3: CASKHGGENQPQHF; DNA: TGTGCCAGCAAGCATGGCGGTGAAAATCAGCCCCAGCATTTT
J: TRBJ2-5; size: NA; D: TRBD2; V: TRBV5-1; CDR3: CASSLSPAGVGETQYF; DNA: TGCGCCAGCAGCTTGTCCCCAGCGGGAGTAGGGGAGACCCAGTACTTC
J: TRBJ2-5; size: NA; D: NA; V: TRBV30; CDR3: CAWGNRLGETQYF; DNA: TGTGCCTGGGGGAACCGGCTGGGAGAGACCCAGTACTTC
J: TRBJ1-5; size: NA; D: NA; V: TRBV2; CDR3: CASSERQPQHF; DNA: TGTGCCAGCAGTGAGAGGCAGCCCCAGCATTTT
J: TRBJ1-6; size: once; D: NA; V: TRBV29-1; CDR3: CSVRDSYNSPLHF; DNA: TGCAGCGTGAGGGATTCCTATAATTCACCCCTCCACTTT
J: TRBJ2-1; size: NA; D: NA; V: TRBV5-4; CDR3: CASSFWHSEQFF; DNA: TGTGCCAGCAGCTTTTGGCACAGTGAGCAGTTCTTC
J: TRBJ2-1; size: NA; D: NA; V: TRBV5-8; CDR3: CASSYQVLSYNEQFF; DNA: TGTGCCAGCAGCTACCAGGTTCTCTCCTACAATGAGCAGTTCTTC
J: TRBJ1-5; size: NA; D: NA; V: TRBV19; CDR3: CASSSGRQPQHF; DNA: TGTGCCAGTAGTTCAGGGCGTCAGCCCCAGCATTTT
J: TRBJ1-2; size: NA; D: NA; V: TRBV18; CDR3: CASSPFSTDGYTF; DNA: TGTGCCAGCTCCCCCTTTTCGACGGATGGCTACACCTTC
J: TRBJ2-7; size: NA; D: NA; V: TRBV6-6; CDR3: CASREMGRGINEQYF; DNA: TGTGCCAGCAGAGAGATGGGACGGGGGATCAACGAGCAGTACTTC
J: TRBJ2-1; size: NA; D: TRBD2; V: TRBV5-5; CDR3: CASSWGLDGRDEQFF; DNA: TGTGCCAGCAGCTGGGGACTAGATGGGAGGGATGAGCAGTTCTTC
J: TRBJ2-7; size: NA; D: NA; V: TRBV30; CDR3: CAWTPGTATHEQYF; DNA: TGTGCCTGGACTCCCGGGACTGCGACCCACGAGCAGTACTTC
J: TRBJ2-1; size: NA; D: TRBD2; V: TRBV27; CDR3: CASSLFGLAGDNEQFF; DNA: TGTGCCAGCAGTTTATTTGGGCTAGCGGGTGACAATGAGCAGTTCTTC
J: TRBJ1-6; size: once; D: NA; V: TRBV6-5; CDR3: CASRPDSVGNSPLHF; DNA: TGTGCCAGCAGGCCCGACAGCGTTGGGAATTCACCCCTCCACTTT
J: TRBJ2-5; size: NA; D: NA; V: TRBV19; CDR3: CASSQYKGAGGETQYF; DNA: TGTGCCAGTAGTCAGTATAAGGGGGCAGGGGGGGAGACCCAGTACTTC
J: TRBJ2-7; size: NA; D: TRBD1; V: TRBV27; CDR3: CASSLRTGGVSYEQYF; DNA: TGTGCCAGCAGTCTACGGACAGGGGGTGTCTCCTACGAGCAGTACTTC
J: TRBJ2-7; size: NA; D: TRBD1; V: TRBV7-3; CDR3: CASTSGTGYEQYF; DNA: TGTGCCTCCACGTCCGGGACAGGTTACGAGCAGTACTTC
J: TRBJ2-7; size: NA; D: TRBD1; V: TRBV2; CDR3: CASSSRWDSYEQYF; DNA: TGTGCCAGCAGTTCCCGTTGGGACAGCTACGAGCAGTACTTC
J: TRBJ1-6; size: NA; D: NA; V: TRBV6-5; CDR3: CASSYAGRGNSPLHF; DNA: TGTGCCAGCAGTTACGCCGGGAGGGGAAATTCACCCCTCCACTTT
J: TRBJ2-7; size: NA; D: NA; V: TRBV9; CDR3: CASSVGSLTYEQYF; DNA: TGTGCCAGCAGCGTAGGATCTCTTACCTACGAGCAGTACTTC
J: TRBJ1-5; size: NA; D: NA; V: TRBV6-6; CDR3: CASSPASGNQPQHF; DNA: TGTGCCAGCAGTCCTGCCTCGGGCAATCAGCCCCAGCATTTT
J: TRBJ2-5; size: NA; D: TRBD2; V: TRBV6-5; CDR3: CASSPTTSGRETQYF; DNA: TGTGCCAGCTCCCCTACCACTAGCGGGAGGGAGACCCAGTACTTC
J: TRBJ1-3; size: NA; D: NA; V: TRBV9; CDR3: CASSARAYAGNTIYF; DNA: TGTGCCAGCAGCGCCCGGGCCTATGCTGGAAACACCATATATTTT
J: TRBJ1-6; size: NA; D: NA; V: TRBV5-4; CDR3: CASSLQKGVNSPLHF; DNA: TGTGCCAGCAGCTTGCAGAAGGGGGTGAATTCACCCCTCCACTTT
J: TRBJ1-3; size: once; D: NA; V: TRBV3-1/TRBV3-2; CDR3: CASGLFAGSGLGTIYF; DNA: TGTGCCAGCGGATTATTTGCTGGCAGTGGATTGGGCACCATATATTTT
J: TRBJ2-2; size: NA; D: NA; V: TRBV15; CDR3: CATSRGLGENTGELFF; DNA: TGTGCCACCAGCAGAGGTTTAGGGGAGAACACCGGGGAGCTGTTTTTT
J: TRBJ2-1; size: NA; D: NA; V: TRBV29-1; CDR3: CSVEDRADEQFF; DNA: TGCAGCGTTGAAGACAGGGCAGATGAGCAGTTCTTC
J: TRBJ2-7; size: NA; D: NA; V: TRBV5-6; CDR3: CASSSLGGPSYEQYF; DNA: TGTGCCAGCAGCTCACTCGGGGGACCCTCCTACGAGCAGTACTTC
J: TRBJ1-3; size: NA; D: NA; V: TRBV30; CDR3: CAWSSGVVRNTIYF; DNA: TGTGCCTGGAGCTCTGGGGTTGTCAGAAACACCATATATTTT